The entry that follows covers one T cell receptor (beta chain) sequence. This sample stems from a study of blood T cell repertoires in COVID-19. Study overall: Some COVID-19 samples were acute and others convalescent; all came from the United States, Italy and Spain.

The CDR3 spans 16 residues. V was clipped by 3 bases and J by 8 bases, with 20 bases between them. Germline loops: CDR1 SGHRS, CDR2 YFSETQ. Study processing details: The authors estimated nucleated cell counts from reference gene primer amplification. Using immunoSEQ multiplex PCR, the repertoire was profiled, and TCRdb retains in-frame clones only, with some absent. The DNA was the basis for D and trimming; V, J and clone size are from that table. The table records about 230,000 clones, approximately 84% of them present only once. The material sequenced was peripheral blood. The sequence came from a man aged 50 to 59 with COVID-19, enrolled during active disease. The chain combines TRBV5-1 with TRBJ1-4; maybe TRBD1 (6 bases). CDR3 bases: TGCGCCAGCAGCTCCATCCCTTCACTCGACAGGGAAAAACTGTTTTTT. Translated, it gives CASSSIPSLDREKLFF.